This T cell receptor beta chain was captured by sequencing in a study of vaccination and CD4 T cells after COVID-19. Treatment denoted: roughly ten-day PBMC culture with coronavirus spike peptide pools or control peptides (ViraFEST assay). Germline values: CDR1 DFQATT, CDR2 SNEGSKA (reference sequence). The CDR3 is made up of 14 amino acids. With 6 bases removed from V and 1 base from J, the gap between germline ends came to 12 bases. Comment on this clonotype: Its matching antigen is unknown.

The Oncomine TCR Beta short-read assay sequenced DNA from cultured CD4+ T cells. TCRdb reanalysed the PCR reads using MiXCR and keeps one entry per CDR3 protein. The sample consists of 15,000 to 20,000 distinct CDR3 sequences, about 60% of them appearing once. Sequences were obtained from CD4+ T cells from blood, cultured in vitro. The chain is built from TRBV20-1 and TRBJ2-2; weak D call: TRBD1 (6 bases). The clonotype originates from a human donor who had recovered from COVID-19. This CDR3 reads CSAAGTWNTGELFF. The DNA for the CDR3 is TGCAGTGCCGCCGGGACATGGAACACCGGGGAGCTGTTTTTT.